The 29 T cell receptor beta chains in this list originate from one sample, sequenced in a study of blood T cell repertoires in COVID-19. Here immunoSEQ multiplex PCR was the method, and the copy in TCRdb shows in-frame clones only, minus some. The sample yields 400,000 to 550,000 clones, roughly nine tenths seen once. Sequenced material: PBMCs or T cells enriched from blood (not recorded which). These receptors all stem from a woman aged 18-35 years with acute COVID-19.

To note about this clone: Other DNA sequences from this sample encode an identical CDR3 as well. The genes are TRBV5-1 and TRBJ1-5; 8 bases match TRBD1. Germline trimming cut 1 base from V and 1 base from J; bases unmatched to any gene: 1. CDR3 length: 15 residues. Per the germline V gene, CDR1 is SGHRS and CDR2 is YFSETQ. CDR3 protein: CASSLTGGSNQPQHF. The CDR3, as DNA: TGCGCCAGCAGCTTGACAGGGGGAAGCAATCAGCCCCAGCATTTT.

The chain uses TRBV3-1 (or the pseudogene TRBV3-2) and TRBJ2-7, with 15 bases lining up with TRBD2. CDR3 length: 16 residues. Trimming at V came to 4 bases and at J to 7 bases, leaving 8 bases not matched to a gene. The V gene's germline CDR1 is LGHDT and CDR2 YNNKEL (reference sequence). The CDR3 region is CASSPGLAGGLWEQYF. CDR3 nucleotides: TGTGCCAGCAGCCCAGGACTAGCGGGAGGGTTGTGGGAGCAGTACTTC.

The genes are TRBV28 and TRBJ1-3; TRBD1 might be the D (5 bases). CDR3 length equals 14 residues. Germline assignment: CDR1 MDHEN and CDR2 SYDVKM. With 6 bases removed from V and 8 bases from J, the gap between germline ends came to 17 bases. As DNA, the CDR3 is TGTGCCAGCAGCGCCGGACAAAACCGGGACACCATATATTTT. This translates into CASSAGQNRDTIYF.

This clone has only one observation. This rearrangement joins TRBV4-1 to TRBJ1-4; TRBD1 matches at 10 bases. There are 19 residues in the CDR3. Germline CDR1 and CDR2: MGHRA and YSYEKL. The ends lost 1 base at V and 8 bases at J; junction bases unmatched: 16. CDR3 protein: CASSQGRGTGVPEWEKLFF. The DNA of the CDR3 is TGCGCCAGCAGCCAAGGTCGCGGGACAGGGGTGCCTGAATGGGAAAAACTGTTTTTT.

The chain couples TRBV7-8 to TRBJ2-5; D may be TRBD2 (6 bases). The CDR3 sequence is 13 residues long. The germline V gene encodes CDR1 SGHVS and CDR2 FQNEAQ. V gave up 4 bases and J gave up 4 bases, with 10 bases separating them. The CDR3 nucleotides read TGTGCCAGCAGCTCAAAAGCGGGAGAGACCCAGTACTTC. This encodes CASSSKAGETQYF.

CDR3 amino acids: CASSLDYGTSGTYEQYF. CDR3 nucleotides: TGTGCCAGCAGCTTAGATTACGGGACTAGCGGCACCTACGAGCAGTACTTC. The rearrangement uses TRBV11-2 and TRBJ2-7, with TRBD2 matching over 11 bases. J lost 2 bases, V lost 0 bases, and 6 bases had no gene match. Germline assignment: CDR1 SGHAT and CDR2 FQNNGV. The CDR3 is made up of 17 amino acids.

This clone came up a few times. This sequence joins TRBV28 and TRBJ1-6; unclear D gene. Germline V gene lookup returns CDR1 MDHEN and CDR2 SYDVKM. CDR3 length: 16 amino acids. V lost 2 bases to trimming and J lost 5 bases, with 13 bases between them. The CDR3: CASSLPRATNNSPLHF. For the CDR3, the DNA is TGTGCCAGCAGTTTACCGAGGGCAACTAATAATTCACCCCTCCACTTT.

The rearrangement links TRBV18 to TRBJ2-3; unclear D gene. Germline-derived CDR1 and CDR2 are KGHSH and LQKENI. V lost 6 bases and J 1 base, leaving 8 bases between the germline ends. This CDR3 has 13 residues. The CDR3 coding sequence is TGTGCCAGCTCGGCCTTCGGCACAGATACGCAGTATTTT. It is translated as CASSAFGTDTQYF.

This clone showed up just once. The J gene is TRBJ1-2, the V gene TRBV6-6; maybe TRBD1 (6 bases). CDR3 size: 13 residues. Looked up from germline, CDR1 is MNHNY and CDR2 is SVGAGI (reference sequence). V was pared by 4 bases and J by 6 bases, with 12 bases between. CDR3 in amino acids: CASSLQGSDGYTF. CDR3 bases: TGTGCCAGCAGTTTACAGGGCTCGGATGGCTACACCTTC.

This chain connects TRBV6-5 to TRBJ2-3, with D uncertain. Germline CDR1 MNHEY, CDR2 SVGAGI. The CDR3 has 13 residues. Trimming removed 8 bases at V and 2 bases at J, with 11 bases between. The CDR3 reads CASSREYTDTQYF. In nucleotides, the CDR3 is TGTGCCAGCTCCCGAGAGTACACAGATACGCAGTATTTT.

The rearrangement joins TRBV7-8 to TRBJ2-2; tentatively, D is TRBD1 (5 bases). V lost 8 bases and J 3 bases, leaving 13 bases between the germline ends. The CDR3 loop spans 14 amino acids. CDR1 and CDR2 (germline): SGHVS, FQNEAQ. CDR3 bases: TGTGCCAGCGTCGACAGAACCTACACCGGGGAGCTGTTTTTT. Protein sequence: CASVDRTYTGELFF.

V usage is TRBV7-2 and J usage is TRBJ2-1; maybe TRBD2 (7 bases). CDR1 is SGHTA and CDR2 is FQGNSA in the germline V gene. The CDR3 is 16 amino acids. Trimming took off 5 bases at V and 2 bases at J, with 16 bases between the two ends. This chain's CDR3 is CASSARGRGAYNEQFF. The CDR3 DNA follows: TGTGCCAGCAGCGCCAGGGGACGGGGGGCCTACAATGAGCAGTTCTTC.

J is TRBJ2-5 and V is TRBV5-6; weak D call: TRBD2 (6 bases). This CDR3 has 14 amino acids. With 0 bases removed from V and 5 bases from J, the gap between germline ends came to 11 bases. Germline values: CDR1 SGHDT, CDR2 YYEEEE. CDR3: CASSLEQGGETQYF. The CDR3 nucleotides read TGTGCCAGCAGCTTGGAGCAGGGAGGCGAGACCCAGTACTTC.

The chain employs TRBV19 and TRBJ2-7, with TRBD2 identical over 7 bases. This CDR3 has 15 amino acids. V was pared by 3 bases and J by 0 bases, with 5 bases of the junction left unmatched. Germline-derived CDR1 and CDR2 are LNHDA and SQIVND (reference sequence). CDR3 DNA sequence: TGTGCCAGTAGTATCGGCGGGGGACCCTCCTACGAGCAGTACTTC. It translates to CASSIGGGPSYEQYF. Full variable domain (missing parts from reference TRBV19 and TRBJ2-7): DGGITQSPKYLFRKEGQNVTLSCEQNLNHDAMYWYRQDPGQGLRLIYYSQIVNDFQKGDIAEGYSVSREKKESFPLTVTSAQKNPTAFYLCASSIGGGPSYEQYFGPGTRLTVT.

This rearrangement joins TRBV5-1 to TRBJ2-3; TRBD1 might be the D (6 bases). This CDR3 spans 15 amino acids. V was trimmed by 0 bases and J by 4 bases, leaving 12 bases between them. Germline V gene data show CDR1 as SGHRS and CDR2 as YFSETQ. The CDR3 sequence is CASSLGQGKADTQYF. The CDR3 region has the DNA TGCGCCAGCAGCTTGGGGCAGGGGAAGGCAGATACGCAGTATTTT.

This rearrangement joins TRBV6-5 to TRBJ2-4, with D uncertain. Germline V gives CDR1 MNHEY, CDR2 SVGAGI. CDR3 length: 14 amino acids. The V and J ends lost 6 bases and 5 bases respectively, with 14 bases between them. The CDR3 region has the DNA TGTGCCAGCAGCCCCCGGAGTGGCCAAAACATTCAGTACTTC. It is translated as CASSPRSGQNIQYF.

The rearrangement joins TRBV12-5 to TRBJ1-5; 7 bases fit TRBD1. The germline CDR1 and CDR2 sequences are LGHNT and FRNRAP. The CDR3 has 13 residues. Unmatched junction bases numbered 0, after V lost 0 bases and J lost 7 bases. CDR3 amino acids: CASGLVGGQPQHF. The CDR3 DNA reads TGTGCTAGTGGTTTGGTAGGGGGCCAGCCCCAGCATTTT. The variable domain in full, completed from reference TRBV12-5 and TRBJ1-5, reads DARVTQTPRHKVTEMGQEVTMRCQPILGHNTVFWYRQTMMQGLELLAYFRNRAPLDDSGMPKDRFSAEMPDATLATLKIQPSEPRDSAVYFCASGLVGGQPQHFGDGTRLSIL.

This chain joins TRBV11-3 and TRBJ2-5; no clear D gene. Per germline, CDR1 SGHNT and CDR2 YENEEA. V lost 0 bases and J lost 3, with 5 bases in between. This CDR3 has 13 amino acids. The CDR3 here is CASSLESEETQYF. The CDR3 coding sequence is TGTGCCAGCAGCTTAGAATCAGAAGAGACCCAGTACTTC.

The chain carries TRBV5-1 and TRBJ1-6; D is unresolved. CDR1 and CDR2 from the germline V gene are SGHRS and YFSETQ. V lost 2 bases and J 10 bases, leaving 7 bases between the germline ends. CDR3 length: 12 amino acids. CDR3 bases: TGCGCCAGCAGCTTCGCGGAGTCACCCCTCCACTTT. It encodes CASSFAESPLHF. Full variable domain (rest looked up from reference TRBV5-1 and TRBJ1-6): KAGVTQTPRYLIKTRGQQVTLSCSPISGHRSVSWYQQTPGQGLQFLFEYFSETQRNKGNFPGRFSGRQFSNSRSEMNVSTLELGDSALYLCASSFAESPLHFGNGTRLTVT.

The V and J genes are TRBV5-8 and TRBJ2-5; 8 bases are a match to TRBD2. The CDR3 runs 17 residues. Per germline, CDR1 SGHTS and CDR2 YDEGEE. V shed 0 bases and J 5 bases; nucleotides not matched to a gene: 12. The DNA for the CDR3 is TGTGCCAGCAGCTTGGAGGGAACGGGGGGGCCTCGGGAGACCCAGTACTTC. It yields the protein CASSLEGTGGPRETQYF.

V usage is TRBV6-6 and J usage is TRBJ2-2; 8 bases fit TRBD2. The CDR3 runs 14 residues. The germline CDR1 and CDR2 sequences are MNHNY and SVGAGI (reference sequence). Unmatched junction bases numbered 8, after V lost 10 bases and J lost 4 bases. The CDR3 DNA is TGTGCCACCCGGGGGACTAGTGGCACCGGGGAGCTGTTTTTT. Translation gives CATRGTSGTGELFF.

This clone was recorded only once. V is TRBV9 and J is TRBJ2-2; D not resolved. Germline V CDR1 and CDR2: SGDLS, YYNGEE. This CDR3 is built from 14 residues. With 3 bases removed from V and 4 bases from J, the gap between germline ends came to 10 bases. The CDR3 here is CASSAHPGTGELFF. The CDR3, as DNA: TGTGCCAGCAGCGCCCATCCGGGCACCGGGGAGCTGTTTTTT.

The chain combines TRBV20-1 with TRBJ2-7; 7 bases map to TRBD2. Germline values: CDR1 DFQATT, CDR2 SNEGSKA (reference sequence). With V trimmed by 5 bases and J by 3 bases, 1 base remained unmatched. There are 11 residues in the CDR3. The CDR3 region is CSAGTNYEQYF. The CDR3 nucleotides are TGCAGTGCTGGGACTAACTACGAGCAGTACTTC.

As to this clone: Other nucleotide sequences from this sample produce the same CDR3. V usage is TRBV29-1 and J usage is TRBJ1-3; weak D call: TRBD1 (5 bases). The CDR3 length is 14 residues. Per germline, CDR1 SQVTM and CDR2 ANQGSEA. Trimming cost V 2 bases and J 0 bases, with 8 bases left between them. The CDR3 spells CSVEQGYSGNTIYF. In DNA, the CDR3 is TGCAGCGTTGAACAGGGCTACTCTGGAAACACCATATATTTT.

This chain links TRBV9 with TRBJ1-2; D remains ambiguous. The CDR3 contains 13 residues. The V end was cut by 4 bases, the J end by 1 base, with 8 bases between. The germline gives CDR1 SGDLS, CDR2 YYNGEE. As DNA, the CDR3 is TGTGCCAGCAGCCGAGACATTAACTATGGCTACACCTTC. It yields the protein CASSRDINYGYTF.

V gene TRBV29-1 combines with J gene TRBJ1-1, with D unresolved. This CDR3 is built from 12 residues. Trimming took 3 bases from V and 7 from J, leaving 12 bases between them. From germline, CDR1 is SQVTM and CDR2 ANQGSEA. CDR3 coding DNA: TGCAGCGTTGAGGAGGGAAGGGATGAAGCTTTCTTT. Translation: CSVEEGRDEAFF.

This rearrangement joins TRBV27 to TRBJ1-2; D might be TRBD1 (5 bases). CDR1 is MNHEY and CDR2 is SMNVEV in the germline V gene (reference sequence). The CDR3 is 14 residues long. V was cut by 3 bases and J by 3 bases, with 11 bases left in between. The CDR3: CASSFSARDYGYTF. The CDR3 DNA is TGTGCCAGCAGTTTTTCGGCCAGGGACTATGGCTACACCTTC.

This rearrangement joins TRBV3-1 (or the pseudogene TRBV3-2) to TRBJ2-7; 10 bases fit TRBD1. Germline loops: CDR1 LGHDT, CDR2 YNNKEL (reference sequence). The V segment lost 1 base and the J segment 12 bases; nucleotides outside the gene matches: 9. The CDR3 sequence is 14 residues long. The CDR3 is CASSQGDRGGNRYF. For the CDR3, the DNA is TGTGCCAGCAGCCAAGGGGACAGGGGAGGAAATCGGTACTTC.

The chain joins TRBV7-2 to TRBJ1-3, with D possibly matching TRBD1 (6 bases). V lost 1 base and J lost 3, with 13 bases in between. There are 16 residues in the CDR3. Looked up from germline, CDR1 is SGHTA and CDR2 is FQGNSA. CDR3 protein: CASSLGGQLLGNTIYF. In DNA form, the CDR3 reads TGTGCCAGCAGCTTAGGTGGACAGCTTCTTGGAAACACCATATATTTT.